Listed below are T cell receptor beta chains from one sample, sequenced in a study of shared clonotypes between healthy human individuals. Sequencing was performed with immunoSEQ multiplex PCR; in TCRdb, only in-frame clones are kept and a portion is missing. Of 2 million to 2.5 million clones in the sample, about 94% were seen once. Sequenced material: naive CD4+ T cells sorted from blood. These receptors were taken from a man in his late teens or twenties in good health. Each CDR3 is given with its conserved first and last residue. The D gene is left open where the match is weak. Some rows have no size entry. The others give once, few or many, or a class for an expanded clone.

v_call	clone_size	d_call	j_call	cdr3_nt	cdr3_aa
TRBV9	-	-	TRBJ2-2	TGTGCCAGCAGCGTAGGTATAGCCTTAACCGAGTCCGGGGAGCTGTTTTTT	CASSVGIALTESGELFF
TRBV6-1	few	-	TRBJ1-2	TGTGGCAGCCGGGCAGCCGGGGAGGGCTACACCTTC	CGSRAAGEGYTF
TRBV14	-	-	TRBJ2-7	TGTGCCAGCAGCCAACAAGGGGAGAGGCAGTACTTC	CASSQQGERQYF
TRBV2	-	TRBD1	TRBJ2-7	TGTGCCAGCGGGGGCCAGGGGGCGAGGATAGGCGAGCAGTACTTC	CASGGQGARIGEQYF
TRBV5-8	-	-	TRBJ2-2	TGTGCCAGCAGCTTCTACATAAGCGGCACCGGGGAGCTGTTTTTT	CASSFYISGTGELFF
TRBV4-2	-	-	TRBJ2-3	TGTGCCAGCAGCCAAGGTCTGGGGCCCACAGATACGCAGTATTTT	CASSQGLGPTDTQYF
TRBV7-2	-	-	TRBJ1-1	TGTGCCAGCAGCTCAAACATGGATACTGAAGCTTTCTTT	CASSSNMDTEAFF
TRBV4-1	once	-	TRBJ1-5	TGCGCCAGCAGCCAGGTGCTGGACCGCAGGACCCAGCATTTT	CASSQVLDRRTQHF
TRBV4-3	-	-	TRBJ2-2	TGCGCCAGCAGCCAAGATCGCCTGAACACCGGGGAGCTGTTTTTT	CASSQDRLNTGELFF
TRBV6-5	-	-	TRBJ2-7	TGTGCCAGCAGTTACTCCCGAGGGGGGGCCTACGAGCAGTACTTC	CASSYSRGGAYEQYF
TRBV23-1	once	-	TRBJ2-7	TGCGCCAGCAGTCAATTTGGCCTGCCGCCCGAGCAGTACTTC	CASSQFGLPPEQYF
TRBV21-1	-	-	TRBJ2-5	TGTGCCAGCTTTACCTGGGACAGCACGTACCAAGAGACCCAGTACTTC	CASFTWDSTYQETQYF
TRBV6-6	-	-	TRBJ1-2	TGTGCCAGCAGTTACTCAAAGACAGGAAGTTATGGCTACACCTTC	CASSYSKTGSYGYTF
TRBV19	-	TRBD2	TRBJ2-7	TGTGCCAGTAGTCTGGGACTAGCGGGGGCCTACGAGCAGTACTTC	CASSLGLAGAYEQYF
TRBV10-2	once	-	TRBJ1-5	TGCGCCAGCACCGAGGGTACAGGGAAATCGAATCAGCCCCAGCATTTT	CASTEGTGKSNQPQHF
TRBV28	-	-	TRBJ1-1	TGTGCCAGCAGTTGGCAGGGGTGGAACACTGAAGCTTTCTTT	CASSWQGWNTEAFF
TRBV18	-	-	TRBJ1-1	TGTGCCAGCTCACCACGGGTGGGGATGAACACTGAAGCTTTCTTT	CASSPRVGMNTEAFF
TRBV9	-	-	TRBJ2-7	TGTGCCAGCAGCCCTGCCCCGGGGGCCTACGAGCAGTACTTC	CASSPAPGAYEQYF
TRBV28	-	-	TRBJ1-5	TGTGCCAGCATAGGGACAATCCAGCCCCAGCATTTT	CASIGTIQPQHF
TRBV12-5	once	-	TRBJ2-2	TGTGCCACACTGGCCAAGGAGACCGGGGAGCTGTTTTTT	CATLAKETGELFF
TRBV5-1	-	TRBD1	TRBJ2-2	TGCGCCAGCAGCGTCCAGGGGGCGCGAACCGGGGAGCTGTTTTTT	CASSVQGARTGELFF
TRBV6-4	-	-	TRBJ1-6	TGTGCCACCCAAGCAGACTATAATTCACCCCTCCACTTT	CATQADYNSPLHF
TRBV7-9	few	-	TRBJ1-6	TGTGCCAGCAGGACGTACGAGTCACCCCTCCACTTT	CASRTYESPLHF
TRBV30	-	TRBD2	TRBJ2-1	TGTGCCTGGAGTGCAGGGGCTAGCGGGTCATACAATGAGCAGTTCTTC	CAWSAGASGSYNEQFF
TRBV18	-	TRBD1	TRBJ1-4	TGTGCCAGCTTCCGAGGGACAGGGGACGAAAAACTGTTTTTT	CASFRGTGDEKLFF
TRBV9	-	TRBD1	TRBJ1-2	TGTGCCAGCAGCGAGGGGACAGGCAACTATGGCTACACCTTC	CASSEGTGNYGYTF
TRBV6-1	-	-	TRBJ1-2	TGTGCCAGCAGTGAACAGGGCAACTATGGCTACACCTTC	CASSEQGNYGYTF
TRBV2	-	-	TRBJ2-7	TGTGCCAGCAGTGAAACGGGTCTCGAGCAGTACTTC	CASSETGLEQYF
TRBV7-2	-	TRBD2	TRBJ2-1	TGTGCCAGCAGCTTGGCGGGAGGGCCGAACAATGAGCAGTTCTTC	CASSLAGGPNNEQFF
TRBV6-1	-	TRBD1	TRBJ1-6	TGTGCCACCACACCTCAGACAGGGGGAAGGTCACCCCTCCACTTT	CATTPQTGGRSPLHF
TRBV4-1	-	-	TRBJ1-5	TGCGCCAGCAGCCAAGTTGAGAAGGCGTTGGGAAGCAATCAGCCCCAGCATTTT	CASSQVEKALGSNQPQHF
TRBV5-1	-	-	TRBJ2-1	TGCGCCAGCAGCACCGGACAGTCCTACAATGAGCAGTTCTTC	CASSTGQSYNEQFF
TRBV11-1	-	-	TRBJ2-1	TGTGCCAGCAGCCTGACCCAAGCCGTGTTCTTC	CASSLTQAVFF
TRBV27	-	-	TRBJ1-5	TGTGCCAGCAGTTTATACAGGGTATCGCCCCAGCATTTT	CASSLYRVSPQHF
TRBV9	-	TRBD1	TRBJ1-1	TGTGCCAGCAGCCCCTGGGACAGGGGTGAAGCTTTCTTT	CASSPWDRGEAFF
TRBV7-2	-	-	TRBJ2-7	TGTGCCAGCAGCCCAAGGAGGGGGGTAGCCTACGAGCAGTACTTC	CASSPRRGVAYEQYF
TRBV29-1	-	-	TRBJ2-1	TGCAGCGGGGGACATACCCCCTACAATGAGCAGTTCTTC	CSGGHTPYNEQFF
TRBV2	-	-	TRBJ1-5	TGTGCCAGCACGGGGGGCAATCAGCCCCAGCATTTT	CASTGGNQPQHF
TRBV19	-	TRBD1	TRBJ2-7	TGTGCCAGTAGTGCCTCCGGGACAGGGTTTGACGAGCAGTACTTC	CASSASGTGFDEQYF
TRBV30	-	TRBD2	TRBJ2-3	TGTGCCTGGAGTCTTAATAGCGGGGGCACAGATACGCAGTATTTT	CAWSLNSGGTDTQYF
TRBV5-1	-	-	TRBJ1-6	TGCGCCAGCGGGGAGGGCAGCTCCTATAATTCACCCCTCCACTTT	CASGEGSSYNSPLHF
TRBV7-2	-	-	TRBJ1-2	TGTGCCAGCAGCCTGAGACAGCCCTATGGCTACACCTTC	CASSLRQPYGYTF